The clone carrying this T cell receptor (beta chain) was counted once. This sample was included in a study of blood T cell repertoires in COVID-19. About the research overall: Sites in the United States, Italy and Spain provided acute and convalescent COVID-19 samples. The cDNA or gDNA used as material had been derived from T cells, B-cell-depleted T cells, or PBMCs.

Per the authors' pipeline: Amplification from reference gene primers served as the basis for estimated nucleated cell counts. Libraries were prepared by immunoSEQ multiplex PCR; TCRdb keeps only in-frame clonotypes and omits some of them. V and J calls and clone size are given by that table; D and trimming were obtained from the DNA. The table has about 53,000 clones, approximately 90% seen once. Germline CDR1 is SGHVS and CDR2 is FQNEAQ. Deletions cut 1 base from V and 1 base from J, with 10 bases between. CDR3 length: 15 amino acids. The TCR was taken from a man aged 80 or over with acute or convalescent COVID-19. What was sequenced was peripheral blood. The chain couples TRBV7-8 to TRBJ1-1; D might be TRBD1 (5 bases). This CDR3 reads CASSLVLTANTEAFF. CDR3 sequence (DNA): TGTGCCAGCAGCTTAGTTCTGACAGCGAACACTGAAGCTTTCTTT.